These 17 T cell receptor beta chains were all obtained from the same sample, sequenced in a study of T cells in Graves' hyperthyroidism and ophthalmopathy. RNA transcripts gave rise to amplified TCR beta CDR3 regions. HTBI primers were employed in a first-round RT-PCR of the TCR CDR3. From the multiplex PCR reads, TCRdb called clonotypes with MiXCR, one entry per CDR3 protein. The repertoire consists of approximately 530,000 distinct CDR3 sequences, with 15% to 20% occurring once and the leading ten covering roughly 47%. Sequencing was carried out using blood. The receptors were gathered from a man aged 40-49 years with Graves' ophthalmopathy.

This clonotype was seen more than once but under ten times. The chain couples TRBV15 to TRBJ1-4; 12 positions match TRBD1. Trimming removed 2 bases from V and 8 bases from J; junction bases left unmatched: 3. This CDR3 region has 15 residues. Per the germline V gene, CDR1 is LNHNV and CDR2 is YYDKDF (reference sequence). CDR3 region: CATSRRDRGREKLFF. CDR3 DNA: TGTGCCACCAGCAGACGGGACAGGGGGCGAGAAAAACTGTTTTTT.

This clonotype was seen many times. V is TRBV27 and J is TRBJ2-1, with 16 bases identical to TRBD2. V shed 5 bases and J 2 bases; nucleotides not matched to a gene: 9. CDR3 size: 19 residues. Germline CDR1 is MNHEY and CDR2 is SMNVEV (reference sequence). The CDR3 spells CASSPLGTSGRAPYNEQFF. CDR3 nucleotides: TGTGCCAGCAGTCCACTCGGGACTAGCGGGAGGGCCCCCTACAATGAGCAGTTCTTC.

The rearrangement joins TRBV5-4 to TRBJ2-2, with D tentatively TRBD2 (7 bases). The V gene's germline CDR1 is SGHNT and CDR2 YYREEE (reference sequence). V lost 5 bases and J 7 bases, leaving 21 bases between the germline ends. The CDR3 consists of 16 residues. CDR3 DNA sequence: TGTGCCAGCAGATCTCACGGGGGGCAAGGGGTCGGGGAGCTGTTTTTT. This gives the protein CASRSHGGQGVGELFF.

This clonotype was counted at least ten times. The rearrangement joins TRBV28 to TRBJ2-5, with 7 bases that match TRBD2. The CDR3 has 13 residues. Germline-derived CDR1 and CDR2 are MDHEN and SYDVKM. V was clipped by 4 bases and J by 3 bases; unmatched bases: 2. The CDR3: CASSYLAEETQYF. DNA for the CDR3: TGTGCCAGCAGTTACCTAGCGGAAGAGACCCAGTACTTC. The full variable domain, in which reference TRBV28 and TRBJ2-5 provide the parts outside the CDR3, is DVKVTQSSRYLVKRTGEKVFLECVQDMDHENMFWYRQDPGLGLRLIYFSYDVKMKEKGDIPEGYSVSREKKERFSLILESASTNQTSMYLCASSYLAEETQYFGPGTRLLVL.

This chain uses TRBV5-1 with TRBJ2-1, with 9 bases that match TRBD2. Germline CDR1 and CDR2: SGHRS and YFSETQ. The CDR3 extends over 15 amino acids. Trimming cost V 4 bases and J 7 bases; bases outside gene matches: 9. CDR3 nucleotide sequence: TGCGCCAGCAGCAGTAGCGGGAGTTTGGCGAATGAGCAGTTCTTC. Translating gives CASSSSGSLANEQFF. The full variable domain, rest sourced from reference TRBV5-1 and TRBJ2-1, is KAGVTQTPRYLIKTRGQQVTLSCSPISGHRSVSWYQQTPGQGLQFLFEYFSETQRNKGNFPGRFSGRQFSNSRSEMNVSTLELGDSALYLCASSSSGSLANEQFFGPGTRLTVL.

The CDR3 reads CSVEPQDRVVGYTF. The CDR3 DNA reads as TGCAGCGTTGAACCCCAGGACAGGGTTGTTGGCTACACCTTC. V is TRBV29-1 and J is TRBJ1-2; TRBD1 matches 8 bases. This CDR3 has 14 amino acids. V lost 2 bases and J lost 7; bases outside the gene matches: 9. Germline values: CDR1 SQVTM, CDR2 ANQGSEA. Filled out from reference TRBV29-1 and TRBJ1-2, the complete variable domain reads SAVISQKPSRDICQRGTSLTIQCQVDSQVTMMFWYRQQPGQSLTLIATANQGSEATYESGFVIDKFPISRPNLTFSTLTVSNMSPEDSSIYLCSVEPQDRVVGYTFGSGTRLTVV.

The V gene is TRBV20-1, the J gene TRBJ2-7, with D perhaps TRBD1 or TRBD2 (5 bases each). CDR1 DFQATT and CDR2 SNEGSKA come from the germline V gene (reference sequence). The CDR3 contains 15 residues. Trimming removed 2 bases from V and 5 bases from J, with 19 bases in between. In DNA form, the CDR3 reads TGCAGTGCTAGACGTCACGAGGGGTTAGGAGACGAGCAGTACTTC. Translation: CSARRHEGLGDEQYF.

At least ten counts were recorded for this clonotype. The V call is TRBV18, the J call TRBJ2-5; TRBD2 is a possible D gene (5 bases). V gave up 2 bases and J gave up 5 bases, with 15 bases separating them. CDR1 and CDR2 from the germline V gene are KGHSH and LQKENI. CDR3 size: 15 residues. The CDR3 DNA sequence: TGTGCCAGCTCACCAGGAGACACATGGAGGGAGACCCAGTACTTC. Its translation: CASSPGDTWRETQYF. Complete variable domain (other parts from reference TRBV18 and TRBJ2-5): NAGVMQNPRHLVRRRGQEARLRCSPMKGHSHVYWYRQLPEEGLKFMVYLQKENIIDESGMPKERFSAEFPKEGPSILRIQQVVRGDSAAYFCASSPGDTWRETQYFGPGTRLLVL.

Comment on this clonotype: A read error may be the cause here, since a much bigger clone is one base away. This chain joins TRBV2 and TRBJ2-7; D gene uncertain. Germline V lookup: CDR1 SNHLY, CDR2 FYNNEI. CDR3 size: 12 residues. The CDR3 nucleotides are TGTGCCAGCGGCAACGGGTTCTACGAGCAGCACTTC. Translation gives CASGNGFYEQHF. The variable domain in full, with the rest retrieved from reference TRBV2 and TRBJ2-7, is EPEVTQTPSHQVTQMGQEVILRCVPISNHLYFYWYRQILGQKVEFLVSFYNNEISEKSEIFDDQFSVERPDGSNFTLKIRSTKLEDSAMYFCASGNGFYEQHFGPGTRLTVT.

This clonotype was counted only a few times. The rearrangement links TRBV5-1 to TRBJ1-3; D is unresolved. Germline CDR1 SGHRS, CDR2 YFSETQ. V lost 4 bases and J 0 bases, leaving 8 bases between the germline ends. CDR3 length equals 14 residues. The CDR3 is CASSAGSSGNTIYF. The CDR3 DNA is TGCGCCAGCAGCGCCGGGAGCTCTGGAAACACCATATATTTT. The variable domain in full, completed from reference TRBV5-1 and TRBJ1-3, reads KAGVTQTPRYLIKTRGQQVTLSCSPISGHRSVSWYQQTPGQGLQFLFEYFSETQRNKGNFPGRFSGRQFSNSRSEMNVSTLELGDSALYLCASSAGSSGNTIYFGEGSWLTVV.

V and J are TRBV7-9 and TRBJ2-1; a weak D match, TRBD1 (6 bases). In germline, CDR1 is SEHNR, CDR2 FQNEAQ (reference sequence). The germline V and J ends were trimmed by 5 bases and 6 bases, with 14 bases remaining between them. This CDR3 has 14 residues. CDR3 region: CASSVGSGANEQFF. The CDR3 coding sequence is TGTGCCAGCAGCGTAGGGTCAGGGGCCAATGAGCAGTTCTTC.

The rearrangement links TRBV20-1 to TRBJ2-2, with 8 bases fitting TRBD1. V shed 5 bases and J 4 bases; nucleotides not matched to a gene: 9. The CDR3 sequence is 15 residues long. From germline, CDR1 is DFQATT and CDR2 SNEGSKA (reference sequence). The CDR3 region is CSAGVQGARTGELFF. DNA of the CDR3: TGCAGTGCTGGGGTCCAGGGGGCCCGCACCGGGGAGCTGTTTTTT.

At least ten counts were recorded for this clonotype. J is TRBJ2-5 and V is TRBV9; TRBD2 might be the D (6 bases). The V end was cut by 3 bases, the J end by 2 bases, with 11 bases between. CDR3 length: 14 residues. Germline lookup yields CDR1 SGDLS and CDR2 YYNGEE. CDR3 sequence (DNA): TGTGCCAGCAGCGGCCGGGACTTGCAAGAGACCCAGTACTTC. Translation: CASSGRDLQETQYF.

This clonotype was counted only a few times. The chain links TRBV10-3 to TRBJ2-5; the D call may be TRBD1 or TRBD2 (7 bases each). Germline CDR1 is ENHRY and CDR2 is SYGVKD. The CDR3 covers 14 residues. V shed 6 bases and J shed 0 bases, with 11 bases lying between them. This CDR3 is CAIRGGTDQETQYF. The DNA of the CDR3 is TGTGCCATCAGGGGGGGGACAGACCAAGAGACCCAGTACTTC.

This chain links TRBV7-8 with TRBJ2-4; possibly TRBD2 for D (7 bases). Trimming took off 8 bases at V and 3 bases at J, with 20 bases between the two ends. This CDR3 is built from 16 residues. The V gene's germline CDR1 is SGHVS and CDR2 FQNEAQ. The CDR3 nucleotides are TGTGCCAGCGCATCAGGGGCGGGGGCCCACAAAAACATTCAGTACTTC. It is translated as CASASGAGAHKNIQYF.

The chain uses TRBV12-3 or TRBV12-4 and TRBJ2-3; unclear D gene. CDR3 length equals 12 residues. The ends were cut back, 0 bases at V and 9 bases at J, with 7 bases in the middle. The CDR3 DNA sequence: TGTGCCAGCAGTTTAGCCGGGCCGACGCAGTATTTT. This translates into CASSLAGPTQYF.

Ten or more counts support this clonotype. The chain uses TRBV5-1 and TRBJ1-2; TRBD1 is a possible D gene (5 bases). Germline-derived CDR1 and CDR2 are SGHRS and YFSETQ. The CDR3 is 13 amino acids. Deletions cut 2 bases from V and 3 bases from J, with 8 bases between. The CDR3 DNA reads as TGCGCCAGCAGCTTTCAGGGAGACTATGGCTACACCTTC. Protein: CASSFQGDYGYTF.